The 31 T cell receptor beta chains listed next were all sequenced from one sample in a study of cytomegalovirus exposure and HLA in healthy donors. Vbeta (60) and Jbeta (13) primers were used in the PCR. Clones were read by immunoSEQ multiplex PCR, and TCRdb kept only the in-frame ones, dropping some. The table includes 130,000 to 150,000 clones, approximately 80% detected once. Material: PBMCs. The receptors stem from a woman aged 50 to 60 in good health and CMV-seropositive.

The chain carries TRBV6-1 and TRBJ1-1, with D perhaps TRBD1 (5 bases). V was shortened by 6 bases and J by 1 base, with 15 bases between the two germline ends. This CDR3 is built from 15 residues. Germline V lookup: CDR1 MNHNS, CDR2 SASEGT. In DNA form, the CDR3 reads TGTGCCAGCAGACCAAAACAGGCCGAGAACACTGAAGCTTTCTTT. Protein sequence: CASRPKQAENTEAFF.

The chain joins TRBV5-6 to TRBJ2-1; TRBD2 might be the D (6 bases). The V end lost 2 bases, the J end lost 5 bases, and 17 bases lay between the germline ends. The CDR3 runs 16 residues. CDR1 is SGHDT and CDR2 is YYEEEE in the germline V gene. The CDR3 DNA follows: TGTGCCAGCAGCTTTTTAACGGGGGAAGTCGACAATGAGCAGTTCTTC. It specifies CASSFLTGEVDNEQFF.

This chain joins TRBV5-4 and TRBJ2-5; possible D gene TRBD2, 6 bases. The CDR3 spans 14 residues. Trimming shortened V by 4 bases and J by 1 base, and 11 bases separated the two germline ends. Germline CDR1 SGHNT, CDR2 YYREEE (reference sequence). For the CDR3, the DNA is TGTGCCAGCAGCCCCGGAGGGCTCCAAGAGACCCAGTACTTC. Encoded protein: CASSPGGLQETQYF.

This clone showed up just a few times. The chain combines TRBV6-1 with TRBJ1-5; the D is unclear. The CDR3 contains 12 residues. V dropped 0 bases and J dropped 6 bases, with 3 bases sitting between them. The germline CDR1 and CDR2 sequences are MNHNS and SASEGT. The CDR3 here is CASSEARQPQHF. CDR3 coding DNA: TGTGCCAGCAGTGAAGCGCGTCAGCCCCAGCATTTT.

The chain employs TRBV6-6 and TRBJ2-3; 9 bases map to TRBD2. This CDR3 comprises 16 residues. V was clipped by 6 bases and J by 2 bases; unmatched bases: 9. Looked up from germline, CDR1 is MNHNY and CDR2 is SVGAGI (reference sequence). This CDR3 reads CASRVSAGGFTDTQYF. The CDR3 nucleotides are TGTGCCAGCAGGGTATCCGCGGGGGGGTTCACAGATACGCAGTATTTT.

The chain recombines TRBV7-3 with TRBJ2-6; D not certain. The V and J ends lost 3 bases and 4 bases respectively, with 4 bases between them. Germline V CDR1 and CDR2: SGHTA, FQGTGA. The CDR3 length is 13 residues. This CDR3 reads CASSFSGANVLTF. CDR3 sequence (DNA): TGTGCCAGCAGCTTCTCCGGGGCCAACGTCCTGACTTTC.

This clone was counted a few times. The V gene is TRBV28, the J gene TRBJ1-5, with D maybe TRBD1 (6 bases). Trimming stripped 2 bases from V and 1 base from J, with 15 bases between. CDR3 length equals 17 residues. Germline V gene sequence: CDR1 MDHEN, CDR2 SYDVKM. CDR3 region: CASSLAGVGPSNQPQHF. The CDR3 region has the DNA TGTGCCAGCAGTTTAGCAGGGGTCGGACCGAGCAATCAGCCCCAGCATTTT.

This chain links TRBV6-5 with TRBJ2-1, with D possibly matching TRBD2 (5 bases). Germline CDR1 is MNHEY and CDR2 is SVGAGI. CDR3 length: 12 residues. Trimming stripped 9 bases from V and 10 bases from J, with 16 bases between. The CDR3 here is CASYTSGLEQFF. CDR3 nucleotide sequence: TGTGCCAGTTATACCTCAGGACTCGAGCAGTTCTTC.

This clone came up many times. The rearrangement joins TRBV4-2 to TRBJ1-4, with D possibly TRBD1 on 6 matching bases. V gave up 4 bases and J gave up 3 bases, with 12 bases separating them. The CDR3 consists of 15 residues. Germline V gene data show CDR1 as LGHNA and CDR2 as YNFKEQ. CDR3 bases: TGTGCCAGCAGCCGCCGGGACATCGCTAATGAAAAACTGTTTTTT. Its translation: CASSRRDIANEKLFF.

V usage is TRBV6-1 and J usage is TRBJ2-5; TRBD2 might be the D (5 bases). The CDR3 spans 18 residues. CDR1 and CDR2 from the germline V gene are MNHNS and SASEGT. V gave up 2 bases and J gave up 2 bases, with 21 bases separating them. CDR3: CASSEMWAGEGFQETQYF. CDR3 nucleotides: TGTGCCAGCAGTGAAATGTGGGCGGGTGAAGGATTTCAAGAGACCCAGTACTTC.

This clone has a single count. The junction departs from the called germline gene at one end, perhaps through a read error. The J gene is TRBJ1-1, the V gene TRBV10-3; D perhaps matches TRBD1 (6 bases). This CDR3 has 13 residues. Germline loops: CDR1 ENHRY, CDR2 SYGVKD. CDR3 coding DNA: TGTGCCATCTCCGCAGGGGTGAAGACTGAAGCTTTCTTT. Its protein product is CAISAGVKTEAFF.

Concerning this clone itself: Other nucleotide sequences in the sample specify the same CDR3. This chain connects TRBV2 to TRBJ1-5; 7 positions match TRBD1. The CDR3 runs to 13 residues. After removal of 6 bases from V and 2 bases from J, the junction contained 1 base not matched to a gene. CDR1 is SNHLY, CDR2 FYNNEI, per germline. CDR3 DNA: TGTGCCAGCAGCGACAGGGGCAATCAGCCCCAGCATTTT. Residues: CASSDRGNQPQHF.

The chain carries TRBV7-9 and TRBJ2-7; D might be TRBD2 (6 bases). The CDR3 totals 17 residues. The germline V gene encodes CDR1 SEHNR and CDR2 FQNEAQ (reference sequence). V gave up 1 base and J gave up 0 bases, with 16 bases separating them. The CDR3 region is CASSLGVGGKSSYEQYF. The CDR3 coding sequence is TGTGCCAGCAGCTTAGGGGTGGGAGGAAAAAGCTCCTACGAGCAGTACTTC.

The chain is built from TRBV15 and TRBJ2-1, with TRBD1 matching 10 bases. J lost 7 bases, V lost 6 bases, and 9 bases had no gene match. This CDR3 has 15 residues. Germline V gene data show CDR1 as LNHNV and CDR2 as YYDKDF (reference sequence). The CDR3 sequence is CATSRRDRGSNEQFF. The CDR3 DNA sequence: TGTGCCACCAGTCGACGGGACAGGGGTTCGAATGAGCAGTTCTTC.

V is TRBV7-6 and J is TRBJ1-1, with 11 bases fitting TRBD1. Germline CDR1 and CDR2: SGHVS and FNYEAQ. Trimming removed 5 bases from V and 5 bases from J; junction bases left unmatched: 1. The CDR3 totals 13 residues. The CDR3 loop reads CASSRDRGTEAFF. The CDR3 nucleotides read TGTGCCAGCAGCCGGGACAGGGGGACTGAAGCTTTCTTT.

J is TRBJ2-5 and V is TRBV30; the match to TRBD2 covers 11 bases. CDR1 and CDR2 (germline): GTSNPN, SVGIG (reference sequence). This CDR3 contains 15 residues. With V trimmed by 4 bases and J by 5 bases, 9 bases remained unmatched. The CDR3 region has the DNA TGTGCCTGGAACTTGGGGACTAGCGGACGGGAGACCCAGTACTTC. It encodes CAWNLGTSGRETQYF.

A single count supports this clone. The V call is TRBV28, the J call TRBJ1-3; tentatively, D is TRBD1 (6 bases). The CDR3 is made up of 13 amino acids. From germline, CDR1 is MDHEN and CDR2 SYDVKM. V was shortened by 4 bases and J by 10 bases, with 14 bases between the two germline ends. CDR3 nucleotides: TGTGCCAGCAGTTCCACAGGGATACGTACCATATATTTT. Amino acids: CASSSTGIRTIYF.

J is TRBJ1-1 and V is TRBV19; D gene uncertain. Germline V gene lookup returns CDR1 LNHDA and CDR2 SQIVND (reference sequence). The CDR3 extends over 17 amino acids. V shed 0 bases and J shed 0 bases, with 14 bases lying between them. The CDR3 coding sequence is TGTGCCAGTAGTATAGATCCGTACAGAGGGTTGAACACTGAAGCTTTCTTT. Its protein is CASSIDPYRGLNTEAFF.

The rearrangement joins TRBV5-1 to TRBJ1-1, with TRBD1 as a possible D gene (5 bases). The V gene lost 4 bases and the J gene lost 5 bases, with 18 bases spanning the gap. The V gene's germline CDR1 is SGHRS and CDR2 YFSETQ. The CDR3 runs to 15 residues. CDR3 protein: CASSPHSGPGTEAFF. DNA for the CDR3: TGCGCCAGCAGCCCACACTCAGGGCCAGGAACTGAAGCTTTCTTT.

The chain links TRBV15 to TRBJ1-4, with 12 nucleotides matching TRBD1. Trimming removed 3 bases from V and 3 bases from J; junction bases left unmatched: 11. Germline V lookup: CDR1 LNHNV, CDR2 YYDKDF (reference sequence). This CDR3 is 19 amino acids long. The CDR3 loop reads CATSRGGAGQGAPNEKLFF. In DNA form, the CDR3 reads TGTGCCACCAGCAGGGGGGGGGCGGGACAGGGGGCGCCTAATGAAAAACTGTTTTTT.

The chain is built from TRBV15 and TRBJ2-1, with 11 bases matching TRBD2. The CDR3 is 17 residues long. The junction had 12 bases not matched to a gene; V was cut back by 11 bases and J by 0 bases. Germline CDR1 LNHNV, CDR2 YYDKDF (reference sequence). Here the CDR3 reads CAPLLAGGPVSYNEQFF. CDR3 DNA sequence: TGTGCCCCTCTGCTAGCGGGGGGACCTGTCTCCTACAATGAGCAGTTCTTC.

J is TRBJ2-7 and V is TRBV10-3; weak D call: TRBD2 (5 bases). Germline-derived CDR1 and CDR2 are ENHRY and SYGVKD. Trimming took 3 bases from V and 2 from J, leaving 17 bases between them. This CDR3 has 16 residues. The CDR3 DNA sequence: TGTGCCATCAGTGATTCCGACGCGGGTGCCCCCTACGAGCAGTACTTC. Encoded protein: CAISDSDAGAPYEQYF.

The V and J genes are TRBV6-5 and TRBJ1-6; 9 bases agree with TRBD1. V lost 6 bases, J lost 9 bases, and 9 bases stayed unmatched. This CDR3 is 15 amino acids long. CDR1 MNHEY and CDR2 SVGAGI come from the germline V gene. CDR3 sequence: CASRTEQGAISPLHF. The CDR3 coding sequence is TGTGCCAGCAGGACAGAACAGGGGGCTATTTCACCCCTCCACTTT.

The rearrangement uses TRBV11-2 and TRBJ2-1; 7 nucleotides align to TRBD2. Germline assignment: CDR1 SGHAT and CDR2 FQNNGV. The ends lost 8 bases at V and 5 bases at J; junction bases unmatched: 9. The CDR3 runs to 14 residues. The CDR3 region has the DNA TGTGCCAGCGGGAGGGGAGAGGGCCACAATGAGCAGTTCTTC. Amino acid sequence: CASGRGEGHNEQFF. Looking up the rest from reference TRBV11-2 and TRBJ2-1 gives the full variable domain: EAGVAQSPRYKIIEKRQSVAFWCNPISGHATLYWYQQILGQGPKLLIQFQNNGVVDDSQLPKDRFSAERLKGVDSTLKIQPAKLEDSAVYLCASGRGEGHNEQFFGPGTRLTVL.

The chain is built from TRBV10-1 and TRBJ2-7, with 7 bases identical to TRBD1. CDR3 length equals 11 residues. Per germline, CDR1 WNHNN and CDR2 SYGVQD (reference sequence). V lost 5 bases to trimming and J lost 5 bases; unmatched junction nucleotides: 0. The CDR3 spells CASSTGDEQYF. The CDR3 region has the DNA TGCGCCAGCAGTACAGGGGACGAGCAGTACTTC.

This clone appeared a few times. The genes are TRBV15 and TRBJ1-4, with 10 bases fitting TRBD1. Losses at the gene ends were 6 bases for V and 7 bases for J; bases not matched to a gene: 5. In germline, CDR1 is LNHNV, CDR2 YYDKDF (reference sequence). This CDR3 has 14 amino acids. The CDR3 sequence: CATSAGTGVEKLFF. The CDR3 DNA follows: TGTGCCACCAGTGCCGGGACAGGGGTTGAAAAACTGTTTTTT.

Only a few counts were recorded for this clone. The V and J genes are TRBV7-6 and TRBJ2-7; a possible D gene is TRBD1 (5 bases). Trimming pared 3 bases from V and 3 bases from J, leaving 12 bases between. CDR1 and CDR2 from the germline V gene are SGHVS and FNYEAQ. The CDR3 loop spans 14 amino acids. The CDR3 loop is CASSFGPQDYEQYF. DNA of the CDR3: TGTGCCAGCAGCTTTGGCCCACAGGACTACGAGCAGTACTTC.

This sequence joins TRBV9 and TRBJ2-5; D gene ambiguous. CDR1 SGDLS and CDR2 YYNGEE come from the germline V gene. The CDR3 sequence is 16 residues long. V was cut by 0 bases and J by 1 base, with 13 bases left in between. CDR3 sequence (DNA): TGTGCCAGCAGCGTAGCACCAGTCACCCCCCAAGAGACCCAGTACTTC. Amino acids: CASSVAPVTPQETQYF.

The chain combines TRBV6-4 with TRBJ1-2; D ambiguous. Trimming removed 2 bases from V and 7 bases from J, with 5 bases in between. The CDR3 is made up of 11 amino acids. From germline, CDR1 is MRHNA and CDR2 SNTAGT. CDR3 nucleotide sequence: TGTGCCAGCAGTGACGAGGGTGGCTACACCTTC. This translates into CASSDEGGYTF.

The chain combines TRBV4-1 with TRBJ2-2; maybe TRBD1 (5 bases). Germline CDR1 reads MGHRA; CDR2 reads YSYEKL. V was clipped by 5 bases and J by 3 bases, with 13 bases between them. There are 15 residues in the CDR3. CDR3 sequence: CASSRPTADTGELFF. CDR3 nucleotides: TGCGCCAGCAGCAGACCGACAGCAGACACCGGGGAGCTGTTTTTT.

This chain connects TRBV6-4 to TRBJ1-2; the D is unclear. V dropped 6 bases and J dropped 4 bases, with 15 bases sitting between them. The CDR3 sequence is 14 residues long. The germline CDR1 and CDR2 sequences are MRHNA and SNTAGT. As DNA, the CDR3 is TGTGCCAGCAGCGCTCGAGGTTACGGCTATGGCTACACCTTC. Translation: CASSARGYGYGYTF.